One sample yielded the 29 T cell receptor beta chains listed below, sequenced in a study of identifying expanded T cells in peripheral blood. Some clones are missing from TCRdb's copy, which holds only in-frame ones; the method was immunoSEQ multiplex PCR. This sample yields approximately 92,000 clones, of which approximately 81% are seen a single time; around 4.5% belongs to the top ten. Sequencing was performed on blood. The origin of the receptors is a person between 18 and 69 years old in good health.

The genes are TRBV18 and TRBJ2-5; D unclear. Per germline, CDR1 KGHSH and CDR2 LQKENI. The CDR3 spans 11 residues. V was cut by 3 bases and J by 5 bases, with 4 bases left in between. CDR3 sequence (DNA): TGTGCCAGCTCACCCTTGGAGACCCAGTACTTC. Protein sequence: CASSPLETQYF.

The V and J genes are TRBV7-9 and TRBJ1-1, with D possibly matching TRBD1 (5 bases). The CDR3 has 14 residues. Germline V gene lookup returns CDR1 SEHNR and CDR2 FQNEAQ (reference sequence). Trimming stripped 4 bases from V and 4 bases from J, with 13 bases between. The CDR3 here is CASSYTPQGTEAFF. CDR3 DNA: TGTGCCAGCAGCTACACCCCTCAGGGCACTGAAGCTTTCTTT.

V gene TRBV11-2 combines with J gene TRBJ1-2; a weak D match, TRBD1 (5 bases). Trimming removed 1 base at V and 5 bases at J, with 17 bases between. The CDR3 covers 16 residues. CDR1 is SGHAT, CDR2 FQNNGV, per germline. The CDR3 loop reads CASSLGRSGGIYGYTF. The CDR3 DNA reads TGTGCCAGCAGCTTAGGGCGGAGCGGGGGTATTTATGGCTACACCTTC.

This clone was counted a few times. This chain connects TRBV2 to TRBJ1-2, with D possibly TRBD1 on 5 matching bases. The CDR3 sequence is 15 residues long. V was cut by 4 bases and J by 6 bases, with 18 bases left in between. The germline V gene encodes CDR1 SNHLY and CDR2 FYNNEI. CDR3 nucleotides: TGTGCCAGCAGTGTCCGGGGGAACTTACGGAATGGCTACACCTTC. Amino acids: CASSVRGNLRNGYTF.

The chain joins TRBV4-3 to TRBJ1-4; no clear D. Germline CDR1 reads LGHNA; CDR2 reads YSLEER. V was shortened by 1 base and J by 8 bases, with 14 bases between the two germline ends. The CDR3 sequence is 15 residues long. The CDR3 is CASSQGSAREEKLFF. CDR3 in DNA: TGCGCCAGCAGCCAAGGTTCGGCCCGGGAGGAAAAACTGTTTTTT.

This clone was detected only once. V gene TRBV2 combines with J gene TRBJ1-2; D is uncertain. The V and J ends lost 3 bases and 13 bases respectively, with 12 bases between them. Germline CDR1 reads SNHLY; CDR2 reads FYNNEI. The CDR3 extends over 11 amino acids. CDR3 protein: CASSELGASTF. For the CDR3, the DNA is TGTGCCAGCAGTGAGTTGGGCGCGAGCACCTTC. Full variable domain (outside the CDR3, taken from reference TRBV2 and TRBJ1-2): EPEVTQTPSHQVTQMGQEVILRCVPISNHLYFYWYRQILGQKVEFLVSFYNNEISEKSEIFDDQFSVERPDGSNFTLKIRSTKLEDSAMYFCASSELGASTFGSGTRLTVV.

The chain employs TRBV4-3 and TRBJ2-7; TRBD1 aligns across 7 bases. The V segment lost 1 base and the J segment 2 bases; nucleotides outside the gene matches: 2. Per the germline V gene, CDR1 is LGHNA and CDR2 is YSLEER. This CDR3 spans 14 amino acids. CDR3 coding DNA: TGCGCCAGCAGCCAAGGGGACAGAACCTACGAGCAGTACTTC. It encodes CASSQGDRTYEQYF.

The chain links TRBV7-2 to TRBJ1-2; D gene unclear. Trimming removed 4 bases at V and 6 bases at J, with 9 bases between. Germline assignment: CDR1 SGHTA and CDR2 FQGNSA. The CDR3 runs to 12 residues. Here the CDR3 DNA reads TGTGCCAGCAGCTCTCCCGGAAATGGCTACACCTTC. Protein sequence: CASSSPGNGYTF.

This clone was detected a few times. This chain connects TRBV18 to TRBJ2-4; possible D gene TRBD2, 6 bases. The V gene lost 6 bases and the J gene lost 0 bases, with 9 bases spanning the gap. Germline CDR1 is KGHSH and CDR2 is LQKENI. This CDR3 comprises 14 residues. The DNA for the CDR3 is TGTGCCAGCTCGTCGGGAGTAGCCAAAAACATTCAGTACTTC. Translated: CASSSGVAKNIQYF.

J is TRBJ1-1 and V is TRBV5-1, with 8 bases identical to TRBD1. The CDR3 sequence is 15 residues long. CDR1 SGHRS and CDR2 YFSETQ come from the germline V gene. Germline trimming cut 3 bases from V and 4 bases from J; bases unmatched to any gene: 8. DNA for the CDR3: TGCGCCAGCAGCTCAGGGGGCGGGATAAGCACTGAAGCTTTCTTT. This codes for CASSSGGGISTEAFF.

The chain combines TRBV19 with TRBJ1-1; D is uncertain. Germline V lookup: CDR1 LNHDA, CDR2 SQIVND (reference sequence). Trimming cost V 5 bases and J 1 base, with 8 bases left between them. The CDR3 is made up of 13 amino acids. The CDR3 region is CASSRPGNTEAFF. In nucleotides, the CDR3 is TGTGCCAGTAGTCGCCCAGGGAACACTGAAGCTTTCTTT.

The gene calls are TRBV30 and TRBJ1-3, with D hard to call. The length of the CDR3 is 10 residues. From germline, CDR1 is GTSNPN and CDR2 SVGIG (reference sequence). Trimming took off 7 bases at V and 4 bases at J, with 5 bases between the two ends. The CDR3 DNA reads TGTGCCTCCCAGGGAAACACCATATATTTT. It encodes CASQGNTIYF.

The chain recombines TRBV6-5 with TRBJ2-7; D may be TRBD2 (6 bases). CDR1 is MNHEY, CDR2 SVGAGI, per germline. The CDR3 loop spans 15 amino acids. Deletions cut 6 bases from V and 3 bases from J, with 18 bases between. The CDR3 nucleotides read TGTGCCAGCAGCCGAGTGGAGGGGAAAGGCTACGAGCAGTACTTC. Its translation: CASSRVEGKGYEQYF.

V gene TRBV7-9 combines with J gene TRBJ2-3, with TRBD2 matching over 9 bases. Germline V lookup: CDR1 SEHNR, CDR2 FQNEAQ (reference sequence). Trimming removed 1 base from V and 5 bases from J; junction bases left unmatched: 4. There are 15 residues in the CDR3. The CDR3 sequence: CASSLGGGAGDTQYF. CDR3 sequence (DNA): TGTGCCAGCAGCTTAGGCGGGGGGGCGGGAGATACGCAGTATTTT. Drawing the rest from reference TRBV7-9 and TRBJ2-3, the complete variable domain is DTGVSQNPRHKITKRGQNVTFRCDPISEHNRLYWYRQTLGQGPEFLTYFQNEAQLEKSRLLSDRFSAERPKGSFSTLEIQRTEQGDSAMYLCASSLGGGAGDTQYFGPGTRLTVL.

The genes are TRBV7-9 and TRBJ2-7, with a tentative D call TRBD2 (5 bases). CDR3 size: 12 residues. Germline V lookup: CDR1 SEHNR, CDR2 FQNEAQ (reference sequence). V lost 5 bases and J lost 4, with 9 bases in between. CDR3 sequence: CASSIPGYEQYF. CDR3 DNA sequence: TGTGCCAGCAGCATCCCGGGGTACGAGCAGTACTTC.

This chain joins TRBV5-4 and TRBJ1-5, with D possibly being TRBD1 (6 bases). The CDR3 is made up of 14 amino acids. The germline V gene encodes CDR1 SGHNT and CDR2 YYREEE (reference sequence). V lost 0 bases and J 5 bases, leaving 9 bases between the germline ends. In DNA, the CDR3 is TGTGCCAGCAGCTTGGACAGGGCGGATCAGCCCCAGCATTTT. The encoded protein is CASSLDRADQPQHF.

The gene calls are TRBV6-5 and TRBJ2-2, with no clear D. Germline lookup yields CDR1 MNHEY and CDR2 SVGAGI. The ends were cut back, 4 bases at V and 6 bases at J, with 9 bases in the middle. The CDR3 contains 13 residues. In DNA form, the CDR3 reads TGTGCCAGCAGTTTATTTAGATCCGGGGAGCTGTTTTTT. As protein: CASSLFRSGELFF.

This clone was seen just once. The CDR3 DNA reads TGCAGCGTTGAGATTTGGCAAGCTAACTATGGCTACACCTTC. It yields the protein CSVEIWQANYGYTF. This chain joins TRBV29-1 and TRBJ1-2; no clear D. Trimming removed 3 bases from V and 0 bases from J, with 11 bases in between. The CDR3 loop spans 14 amino acids. In germline, CDR1 is SQVTM, CDR2 ANQGSEA.

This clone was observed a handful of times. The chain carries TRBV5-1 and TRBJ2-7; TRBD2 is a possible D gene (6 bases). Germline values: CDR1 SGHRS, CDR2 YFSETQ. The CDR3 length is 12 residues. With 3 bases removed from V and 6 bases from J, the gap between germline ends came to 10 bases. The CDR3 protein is CASSSGGSEQYF. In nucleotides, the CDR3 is TGCGCCAGCAGCTCCGGGGGTTCCGAGCAGTACTTC.

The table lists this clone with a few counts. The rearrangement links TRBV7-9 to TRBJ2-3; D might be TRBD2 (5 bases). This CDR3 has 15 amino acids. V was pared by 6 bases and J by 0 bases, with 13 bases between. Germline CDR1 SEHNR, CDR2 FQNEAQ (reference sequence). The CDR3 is CASRRRTSSTDTQYF. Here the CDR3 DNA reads TGTGCCAGCAGGCGTCGGACTTCTAGCACAGATACGCAGTATTTT.

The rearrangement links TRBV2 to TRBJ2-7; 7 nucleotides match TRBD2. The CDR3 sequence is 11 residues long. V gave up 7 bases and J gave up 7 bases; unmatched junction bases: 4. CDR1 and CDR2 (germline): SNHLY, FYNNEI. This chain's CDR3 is CASITGGEQYF. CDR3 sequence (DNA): TGTGCCAGCATCACGGGGGGAGAGCAGTACTTC.

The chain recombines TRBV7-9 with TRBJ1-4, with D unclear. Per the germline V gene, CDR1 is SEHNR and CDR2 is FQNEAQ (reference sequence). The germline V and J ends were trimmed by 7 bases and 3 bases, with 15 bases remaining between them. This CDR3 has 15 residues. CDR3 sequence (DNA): TGTGCCAGCAACAAGGGATTTACAGCTAATGAAAAACTGTTTTTT. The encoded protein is CASNKGFTANEKLFF.

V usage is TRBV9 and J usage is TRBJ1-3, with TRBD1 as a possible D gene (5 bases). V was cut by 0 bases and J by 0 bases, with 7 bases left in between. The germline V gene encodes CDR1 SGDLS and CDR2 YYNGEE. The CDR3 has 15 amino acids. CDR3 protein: CASSVGQSSGNTIYF. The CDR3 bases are TGTGCCAGCAGCGTAGGACAGTCCTCTGGAAACACCATATATTTT.

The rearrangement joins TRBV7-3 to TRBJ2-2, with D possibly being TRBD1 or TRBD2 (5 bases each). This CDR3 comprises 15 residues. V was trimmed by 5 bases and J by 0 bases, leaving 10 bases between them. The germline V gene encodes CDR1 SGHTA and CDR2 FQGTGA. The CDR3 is CASSLWGSNTGELFF. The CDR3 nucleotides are TGTGCCAGCAGCCTGTGGGGGTCGAACACCGGGGAGCTGTTTTTT. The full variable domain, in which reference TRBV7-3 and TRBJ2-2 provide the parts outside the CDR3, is GAGVSQTPSNKVTEKGKYVELRCDPISGHTALYWYRQSLGQGPEFLIYFQGTGAADDSGLPNDRFFAVRPEGSVSTLKIQRTERGDSAVYLCASSLWGSNTGELFFGEGSRLTVL.

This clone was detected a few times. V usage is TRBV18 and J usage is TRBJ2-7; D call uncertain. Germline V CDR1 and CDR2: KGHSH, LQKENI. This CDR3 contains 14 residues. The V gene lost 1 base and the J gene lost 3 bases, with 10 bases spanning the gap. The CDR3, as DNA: TGTGCCAGCTCACCACGACTGGGAAGCTACGAGCAGTACTTC. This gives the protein CASSPRLGSYEQYF.

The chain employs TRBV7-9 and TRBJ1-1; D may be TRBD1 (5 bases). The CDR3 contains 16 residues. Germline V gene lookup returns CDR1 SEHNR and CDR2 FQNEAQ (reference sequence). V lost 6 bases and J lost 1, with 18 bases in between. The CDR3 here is CASSPRLAGSNTEAFF. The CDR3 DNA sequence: TGTGCCAGCAGTCCTCGCCTGGCAGGGTCGAACACTGAAGCTTTCTTT.

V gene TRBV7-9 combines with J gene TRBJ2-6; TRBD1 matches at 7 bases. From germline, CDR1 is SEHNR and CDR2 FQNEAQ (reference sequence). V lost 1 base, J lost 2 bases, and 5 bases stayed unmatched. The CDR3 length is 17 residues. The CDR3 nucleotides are TGTGCCAGCAGCTTAGTTAAGCAGGGGGCTGGGGCCAACGTCCTGACTTTC. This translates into CASSLVKQGAGANVLTF.

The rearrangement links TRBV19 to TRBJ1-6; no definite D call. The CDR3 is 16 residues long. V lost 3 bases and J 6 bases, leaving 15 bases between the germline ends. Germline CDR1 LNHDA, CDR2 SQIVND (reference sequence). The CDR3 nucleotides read TGTGCCAGTAGTATGGACCAGGTCGGGGTTAATTCACCCCTCCACTTT. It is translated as CASSMDQVGVNSPLHF.

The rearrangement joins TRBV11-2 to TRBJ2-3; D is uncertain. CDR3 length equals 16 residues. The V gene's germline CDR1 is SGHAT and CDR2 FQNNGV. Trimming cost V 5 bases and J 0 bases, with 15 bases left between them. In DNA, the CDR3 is TGTGCCAGCAGCCTACAACTTCTATGGAGCACAGATACGCAGTATTTT. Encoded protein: CASSLQLLWSTDTQYF.